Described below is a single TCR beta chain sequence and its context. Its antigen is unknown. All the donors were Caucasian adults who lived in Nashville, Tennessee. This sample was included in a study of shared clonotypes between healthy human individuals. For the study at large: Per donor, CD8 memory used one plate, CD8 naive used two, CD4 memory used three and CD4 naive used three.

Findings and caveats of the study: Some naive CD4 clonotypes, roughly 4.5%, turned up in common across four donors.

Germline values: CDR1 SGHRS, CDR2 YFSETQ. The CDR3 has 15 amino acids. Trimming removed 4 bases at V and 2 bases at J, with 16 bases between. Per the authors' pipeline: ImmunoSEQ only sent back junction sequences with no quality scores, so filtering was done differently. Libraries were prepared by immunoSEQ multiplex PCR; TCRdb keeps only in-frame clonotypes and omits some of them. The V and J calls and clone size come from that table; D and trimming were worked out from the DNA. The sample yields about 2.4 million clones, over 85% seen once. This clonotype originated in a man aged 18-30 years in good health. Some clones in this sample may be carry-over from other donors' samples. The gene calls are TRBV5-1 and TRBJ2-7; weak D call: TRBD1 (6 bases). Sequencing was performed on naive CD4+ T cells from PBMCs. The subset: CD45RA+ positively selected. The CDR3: CASSPRTVGPYEQYF. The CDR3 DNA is TGCGCCAGCAGCCCCCGGACAGTCGGGCCCTACGAGCAGTACTTC.